The rows below give T cell receptor beta chains drawn from one sample of a study of blood T cell repertoires in COVID-19. Method: immunoSEQ multiplex PCR; TCRdb's copy keeps in-frame clones and lacks some. In the table there are about 400,000 clones, more than 80% of which are singletons. The material sequenced was peripheral blood. All receptors come from a woman between 25 and 40 years old with active or convalescent COVID-19. Each CDR3 is given with its conserved first and last residue. A D gene is named only where the DNA matches it firmly. Expanded clones are given a class, and other clones once, few, many or no size at all.

clone_size	j_call	d_call	v_call	cdr3_nt	cdr3_aa
NA	TRBJ2-5	TRBD2	TRBV5-4	TGTGCCACCGATGAGACCGGGACTAGCGGAGAACAAGAGACCCAGTACTTC	CATDETGTSGEQETQYF
NA	TRBJ1-5	TRBD1	TRBV11-2	TGTGCCAGCAGCCCGGGACAGGATAGCAATCAGCCCCAGCATTTT	CASSPGQDSNQPQHF
NA	TRBJ2-2	NA	TRBV5-1	TGCGCCAGCAGCTTAAGCGGGGGGGAGCTGTTTTTT	CASSLSGGELFF
NA	TRBJ2-7	NA	TRBV2	TGTGCCAGCAGTGAGACTAGTTACGAGCAGTACTTC	CASSETSYEQYF
NA	TRBJ2-5	TRBD2	TRBV24-1	TGTGCCACCAGTGGCGCCCTCGGGACTAGCGGGGGGCAAGAGACCCAGTACTTC	CATSGALGTSGGQETQYF
NA	TRBJ1-2	TRBD1	TRBV14	TGTGCCAGCAGCCAAGCAGGGGGTGGCGGCTACACCTTC	CASSQAGGGGYTF
NA	TRBJ1-4	TRBD1	TRBV6-5	TGTGCCACCAGTTCGGGGCAAGGACAGGGTGAAAAACTGTTTTTT	CATSSGQGQGEKLFF
NA	TRBJ2-1	NA	TRBV23-1	TGCGCCAGCAGTCAATCGCGCAATAGCTTGAAGAAGCAGTTCTTC	CASSQSRNSLKKQFF
NA	TRBJ1-6	TRBD1	TRBV6-1	TGTGCCAGCAGTGAAACCACCGGGACAGGGAGCTCCTATAATTCACCCCTCCACTTT	CASSETTGTGSSYNSPLHF
NA	TRBJ1-5	NA	TRBV5-1	TGCGCCAGCAGCTTAACAGGGTTGACTCAGCCCCAGCATTTT	CASSLTGLTQPQHF
NA	TRBJ2-7	TRBD1	TRBV5-1	TGCGCCAGCAGGCCCCCTACTTCCGGACAGGGCTTGGACGAGCAGTACTTC	CASRPPTSGQGLDEQYF
once	TRBJ2-7	NA	TRBV18	TGTGCCAGCTCACCAAGCCCCTACGAGCAGTACTTC	CASSPSPYEQYF
NA	TRBJ2-5	NA	TRBV11-2	TGTGCCAGCAGCTCTGGGGAGCGGTATAACCAAGAGACCCAGTACTTC	CASSSGERYNQETQYF
NA	TRBJ1-1	NA	TRBV11-3	TGTGCCAGCAGGAACTTAGTCTATAGGGACACCATGAACACTGAAGCTTTCTTT	CASRNLVYRDTMNTEAFF
NA	TRBJ2-7	TRBD1	TRBV19	TGTGCCAGTAGAGTGGGGGGACAGGGGGCTTACGAGCAGTACTTC	CASRVGGQGAYEQYF
NA	TRBJ1-1	NA	TRBV27	TGTGCCAGCAGTTTAGGAGGAGGGAACACTGAAGCTTTCTTT	CASSLGGGNTEAFF
once	TRBJ2-1	TRBD2	TRBV7-8	TGTGCCAGCAGCTATCTCCAGGGACTAGCGGGGGGCCCGTCCTACAATGAGCAGTTCTTC	CASSYLQGLAGGPSYNEQFF
NA	TRBJ1-3	NA	TRBV7-9	TGTGCCAGCAGCGCAACACAGGGATCGGACACCATATATTTT	CASSATQGSDTIYF
NA	TRBJ2-7	TRBD2	TRBV5-5	TGTGCCAGCAGCGGCGGACTAGCGGGTATAACCTACGAGCAGTACTTC	CASSGGLAGITYEQYF
NA	TRBJ1-2	TRBD1	TRBV5-1	TGCGCCAGCAGGGAAAGAGGACAGGGCTGGGGCTACACCTTC	CASRERGQGWGYTF
NA	TRBJ2-3	NA	TRBV18	TGTGCCAGCTCACAGCGGACGGTGTATAAGCAGTATTTT	CASSQRTVYKQYF
NA	TRBJ1-4	NA	TRBV4-2	TGTGCCAGCAGCCTGACGAGAGACTTACTGAGTGAAAAACTGTTTTTT	CASSLTRDLLSEKLFF
NA	TRBJ1-1	TRBD1	TRBV5-1	TGCGCCAGCAGCCTCCCGACAGGGTTGAGCACTGAAGCTTTCTTT	CASSLPTGLSTEAFF
NA	TRBJ2-7	TRBD2	TRBV5-1	TGCGCCAGCAGCTACTCTAGCGGGCCAGGGACCTACGAGCAGTACTTC	CASSYSSGPGTYEQYF
few	TRBJ2-6	NA	TRBV10-3	TGTGCCATCAGGACAGACTCTGGGGCCAACGTCCTGACTTTC	CAIRTDSGANVLTF
NA	TRBJ2-2	TRBD1	TRBV19	TGTGCCAGTAGTAATCAGGGGGCCCGTGGGGAGCTGTTTTTT	CASSNQGARGELFF
NA	TRBJ1-2	NA	TRBV27	TGTGCCAGCAGTTCAGGGGATGGCTACACCTTC	CASSSGDGYTF
NA	TRBJ1-4	TRBD1	TRBV3-1/TRBV3-2	TGTGCCAGTGCGCGGGACAGAAATGAAAAACTGTTTTTT	CASARDRNEKLFF
NA	TRBJ2-5	TRBD2	TRBV5-4	TGTGCCAGCAGCCCTAGCGGGGGCCCTCAAGAGACCCAGTACTTC	CASSPSGGPQETQYF
once	TRBJ2-1	TRBD2	TRBV6-5	TGTGCCAGCAGTTACACAGCGGGGGGCGTGTCCAATGAGCAGTTCTTC	CASSYTAGGVSNEQFF
NA	TRBJ2-1	NA	TRBV5-6	TGTGCCAGCAGCATCGACGGACAGCTAACTTACAATGAGCAGTTCTTC	CASSIDGQLTYNEQFF
once	TRBJ2-7	NA	TRBV6-5	TGTGCCAGCCTGGGCAGTACCTACGAGCAGTACTTC	CASLGSTYEQYF
NA	TRBJ1-6	NA	TRBV5-4	TGTGCCAGCAGCATTCCGGGACAAGAAAATTCACCCCTCCACTTT	CASSIPGQENSPLHF
NA	TRBJ1-5	NA	TRBV24-1	TGTGCCACCAGTGACTTATCCCGGGACTGGGGCAAACAGCCCCAGCATTTT	CATSDLSRDWGKQPQHF
many	TRBJ1-2	NA	TRBV10-1	TGCGCCAGGACCCGACAGCCTAGTAACTATGGCTACACCTTC	CARTRQPSNYGYTF
NA	TRBJ1-2	TRBD1	TRBV6-5	TGTGCCAGCGGGGACAGCTCTAACTATGGCTACACCTTC	CASGDSSNYGYTF
NA	TRBJ1-1	NA	TRBV19	TGTGCCAGTAGTAACCCACCATACAGGATGAACACTGAAGCTTTCTTT	CASSNPPYRMNTEAFF
NA	TRBJ1-5	TRBD1	TRBV29-1	TGCAGCGTGGGGGGACAGGGAACAAATCAGCCCCAGCATTTT	CSVGGQGTNQPQHF
NA	TRBJ2-6	NA	TRBV3-1/TRBV3-2	TGTGCCAGCAGCCAGAGCTCTGGGGCCAACGTCCTGACTTTC	CASSQSSGANVLTF
few	TRBJ1-6	NA	TRBV2	TGTGCCAGCACTACTTCGACAGGAAAAATTAATTCACCCCTCCACTTT	CASTTSTGKINSPLHF
NA	TRBJ2-1	TRBD2	TRBV25-1	TGTGCCAGCAGTGGTAGCGGGAGGCCCCGATATGAGCAGTTCTTC	CASSGSGRPRYEQFF